These T cell receptor beta chains were read from a single sample in a study of shared T cell receptors in the human thymus. The data were produced by immunoSEQ multiplex PCR, yet TCRdb's version contains in-frame clones alone and is incomplete. The sample lists 500,000 to 550,000 clones; about 80% were seen once. These data were also filed under a second study, of human thymus T cells.

Sequences were obtained from thymocytes. The receptor source for this set is a boy under two years old with a congenital heart defect. The CDR3 runs from the conserved cysteine through the conserved F or W. The order of the fields is J gene, V gene, CDR3 length, D gene, clone size, CDR3 protein. The D gene is left open where the match is weak. The size field is filled for only some rows; it gives once, few, many or a size class.

j_gene: TRBJ1-1
v_gene: TRBV10-3
len: 15
d_gene: TRBD1
abundance: NA
CDR3aa: CAIRSQGAPNTEAFF

j_gene: TRBJ1-2
v_gene: TRBV7-9
len: 11
d_gene: NA
abundance: NA
CDR3aa: CASDYQVTSTF

j_gene: TRBJ2-7
v_gene: TRBV4-2
len: 16
d_gene: TRBD1
abundance: NA
CDR3aa: CASSQERQGAQYEQYF

j_gene: TRBJ2-5
v_gene: TRBV5-4
len: 19
d_gene: TRBD2
abundance: NA
CDR3aa: CASSLRGGTSGSLQETQYF

j_gene: TRBJ2-7
v_gene: TRBV25-1
len: 13
d_gene: NA
abundance: NA
CDR3aa: CASSRGTGLEQYF

j_gene: TRBJ2-1
v_gene: TRBV5-1
len: 17
d_gene: TRBD2
abundance: NA
CDR3aa: CASSLAGSGTFYNEQFF

j_gene: TRBJ1-2
v_gene: TRBV28
len: 18
d_gene: TRBD1
abundance: NA
CDR3aa: CASKSRTGTLPGNYGYTF

j_gene: TRBJ2-5
v_gene: TRBV30
len: 12
d_gene: TRBD2
abundance: NA
CDR3aa: CAAIAGPGTQYF

j_gene: TRBJ2-7
v_gene: TRBV5-6
len: 16
d_gene: TRBD1
abundance: NA
CDR3aa: CASSLERQGAGYEQYF

j_gene: TRBJ2-7
v_gene: TRBV4-1
len: 18
d_gene: TRBD2
abundance: NA
CDR3aa: CASSQSPGLAGISSEQYF

j_gene: TRBJ2-7
v_gene: TRBV4-2
len: 17
d_gene: TRBD1
abundance: NA
CDR3aa: CASSPYYRGTGGIEQYF

j_gene: TRBJ1-2
v_gene: TRBV4-2
len: 15
d_gene: TRBD1
abundance: NA
CDR3aa: CASSQGQAKGYGYTF

j_gene: TRBJ2-3
v_gene: TRBV27
len: 17
d_gene: NA
abundance: NA
CDR3aa: CASSFGRTALETDTQYF

j_gene: TRBJ2-7
v_gene: TRBV7-8
len: 16
d_gene: TRBD1
abundance: once
CDR3aa: CASSLVGDRGQYEQYF

j_gene: TRBJ2-7
v_gene: TRBV11-2
len: 17
d_gene: TRBD2
abundance: NA
CDR3aa: CASSLGRLAGQSYEQYF

j_gene: TRBJ2-1
v_gene: TRBV18
len: 18
d_gene: TRBD2
abundance: NA
CDR3aa: CASSPPGVSGRQCNEQFF

j_gene: TRBJ2-3
v_gene: TRBV14
len: 18
d_gene: NA
abundance: NA
CDR3aa: CASSQDAPGSAPTDTQYF

j_gene: TRBJ2-2
v_gene: TRBV7-2
len: 15
d_gene: NA
abundance: NA
CDR3aa: CASSPTVGVSVGLFF

j_gene: TRBJ2-1
v_gene: TRBV15
len: 16
d_gene: TRBD1
abundance: few
CDR3aa: CATSGRDRSSYNEQFF

j_gene: TRBJ2-1
v_gene: TRBV10-3
len: 14
d_gene: TRBD2
abundance: NA
CDR3aa: CAISTSGSWNEQFF

j_gene: TRBJ1-5
v_gene: TRBV6-5
len: 14
d_gene: TRBD1
abundance: NA
CDR3aa: CASSTGQGNQPQHF

j_gene: TRBJ2-3
v_gene: TRBV9
len: 16
d_gene: TRBD2
abundance: NA
CDR3aa: CASSVGASGSADTQYF

j_gene: TRBJ2-1
v_gene: TRBV29-1
len: 12
d_gene: NA
abundance: NA
CDR3aa: CSVAVNGGEQFF

j_gene: TRBJ2-1
v_gene: TRBV9
len: 16
d_gene: NA
abundance: NA
CDR3aa: CASSVANRRPDNEQFF

j_gene: TRBJ1-1
v_gene: TRBV4-1
len: 16
d_gene: TRBD1
abundance: NA
CDR3aa: CASSQDGARGPTEAFF

j_gene: TRBJ2-6
v_gene: TRBV4-1
len: 18
d_gene: TRBD2
abundance: NA
CDR3aa: CASSQDQRESSGANVLTF

j_gene: TRBJ2-4
v_gene: TRBV30
len: 14
d_gene: NA
abundance: NA
CDR3aa: CASLLKGGENIQYF

j_gene: TRBJ2-3
v_gene: TRBV9
len: 14
d_gene: NA
abundance: NA
CDR3aa: CASSGPRSTDTQYF

j_gene: TRBJ1-1
v_gene: TRBV25-1
len: 16
d_gene: TRBD1
abundance: NA
CDR3aa: CASSERTTGVNTEAFF

j_gene: TRBJ1-2
v_gene: TRBV28
len: 15
d_gene: TRBD1
abundance: NA
CDR3aa: CASSFRRDRGPGYTF

j_gene: TRBJ2-1
v_gene: TRBV15
len: 17
d_gene: TRBD2
abundance: few
CDR3aa: CATLGLAGGSAYNEQFF

j_gene: TRBJ2-1
v_gene: TRBV9
len: 15
d_gene: NA
abundance: NA
CDR3aa: CASSVERTAVNEQFF

j_gene: TRBJ2-7
v_gene: TRBV23-1
len: 16
d_gene: NA
abundance: NA
CDR3aa: CASSGGGPLGDYEQYF

j_gene: TRBJ1-2
v_gene: TRBV7-9
len: 15
d_gene: TRBD1
abundance: once
CDR3aa: CASSLAQQGEDGYTF

j_gene: TRBJ2-5
v_gene: TRBV7-6
len: 12
d_gene: NA
abundance: NA
CDR3aa: CASSLKMETQYF

j_gene: TRBJ2-1
v_gene: TRBV27
len: 18
d_gene: NA
abundance: NA
CDR3aa: CASSLIVGVRDSYNEQFF

j_gene: TRBJ2-5
v_gene: TRBV5-4
len: 16
d_gene: TRBD2
abundance: NA
CDR3aa: CASSLGAGGGGETQYF

j_gene: TRBJ2-2
v_gene: TRBV4-2
len: 18
d_gene: TRBD2
abundance: NA
CDR3aa: CASSHTLVGLAGTGELFF

j_gene: TRBJ2-7
v_gene: TRBV4-2
len: 17
d_gene: NA
abundance: NA
CDR3aa: CASSQDPLGALGHEQYF

j_gene: TRBJ2-1
v_gene: TRBV4-2
len: 18
d_gene: TRBD1
abundance: NA
CDR3aa: CASSQEIHRGSPYNEQFF

j_gene: TRBJ2-1
v_gene: TRBV27
len: 18
d_gene: TRBD1
abundance: NA
CDR3aa: CASSPGQGSSFPYNEQFF

j_gene: TRBJ2-2
v_gene: TRBV2
len: 17
d_gene: TRBD2
abundance: NA
CDR3aa: CASSTLPSGSWTGELFF

j_gene: TRBJ2-2
v_gene: TRBV2
len: 13
d_gene: NA
abundance: NA
CDR3aa: CATSDSNTGELFF

j_gene: TRBJ2-7
v_gene: TRBV10-3
len: 15
d_gene: NA
abundance: NA
CDR3aa: CAISDLAGRGYEQYF

j_gene: TRBJ2-3
v_gene: TRBV28
len: 13
d_gene: NA
abundance: NA
CDR3aa: CASNPDRWDTQYF

j_gene: TRBJ2-3
v_gene: TRBV27
len: 17
d_gene: TRBD2
abundance: NA
CDR3aa: CASSFSLAGGATDTQYF

j_gene: TRBJ2-7
v_gene: TRBV6-5
len: 15
d_gene: NA
abundance: NA
CDR3aa: CASSPRLSPPYEQYF

j_gene: TRBJ2-7
v_gene: TRBV19
len: 14
d_gene: TRBD2
abundance: few
CDR3aa: CASRKRGHSYEQYF

j_gene: TRBJ2-5
v_gene: TRBV7-2
len: 22
d_gene: NA
abundance: NA
CDR3aa: CASSLASGQTRVGGRPQETQYF

j_gene: TRBJ2-1
v_gene: TRBV7-3
len: 19
d_gene: TRBD2
abundance: NA
CDR3aa: CASSLTLNLSGATYNEQFF

j_gene: TRBJ2-7
v_gene: TRBV21-1
len: 15
d_gene: NA
abundance: NA
CDR3aa: CASTWAGPGSYEQYF

j_gene: TRBJ1-5
v_gene: TRBV30
len: 13
d_gene: TRBD1
abundance: NA
CDR3aa: CAWRAGGNQPQHF